These T cell receptor beta chains were read from a single sample in a study of CD8 T cells in Susac syndrome. From the immunoSEQ multiplex PCR reads, TCRdb called clonotypes with MiXCR, one entry per CDR3 protein. This sample has 350,000 to 550,000 distinct CDR3 sequences; 75% to 90% occur once, and the top ten carry more than 0.09%. The sequenced sample consisted of CD8+ T cells from PBMCs. The receptors were sampled from a human donor with multiple sclerosis. CDR3s include the opening cysteine and the closing phenylalanine or tryptophan. D genes are given only for firm matches. Only some rows state a clone size, as once, few, many or a class for expanded clones.

TRBJ2-7 NA TRBV10-3 NA TGTGCCATCAGTGATCGAATTCAGGGAGTCGCCTCCTACGAGCAGTACTTC CAISDRIQGVASYEQYF
TRBJ2-7 NA TRBV28 NA TGTGCCAGCAGTTTAAATGCGAGAGCACCCGATTCCTACGAGCAGTACTTC CASSLNARAPDSYEQYF
TRBJ2-7 NA TRBV18 NA TGTGCCAGCTCAGGGGACACCTACGAGCAGTACTTC CASSGDTYEQYF
TRBJ2-6 NA TRBV27 NA TGTGCCAGCACCCCCTCTGGTGGGGTCTTGGCTGGGGCCAACGTCCTGACTTTC CASTPSGGVLAGANVLTF
TRBJ1-4 NA TRBV30 NA TGTGCCTGGAGTGTCAATACGTTGACAAGCGAAAAACTGTTTTTT CAWSVNTLTSEKLFF
TRBJ2-7 TRBD2 TRBV28 NA TGTGCCAGCAGTTTGTTGGGACTAGCGGGTTACGAGCAGTACTTC CASSLLGLAGYEQYF
TRBJ2-1 TRBD2 TRBV6-5 NA TGTGCCAGCACCTTCTTTAGCGGGGGCCAGGGTGAGCAGTTCTTC CASTFFSGGQGEQFF
TRBJ2-3 NA TRBV6-2/TRBV6-3 NA TGTGCCAGCACCAACAGGGTTGTGACAGATACGCAGTATTTT CASTNRVVTDTQYF
TRBJ1-2 TRBD1 TRBV2 NA TGTGCCAGAGGAGAGGGACAGGGTGATGGCTACACCTTC CARGEGQGDGYTF
TRBJ1-2 NA TRBV9 NA TGTGCCAGCAGCGCCCTAGGGGAAGGGGGTCGGGGCTACACCTTC CASSALGEGGRGYTF
TRBJ1-1 NA TRBV6-6 once TGTGCCAGCAGTCCACAGGTATTGAACACTGAAGCTTTCTTT CASSPQVLNTEAFF
TRBJ1-1 NA TRBV12-3/TRBV12-4 NA TGTGCCAGCAGTCTCTCAGCGGATGAAGCTTTCTTT CASSLSADEAFF
TRBJ2-2 NA TRBV6-1 NA TGTGCCACCTCGGGGGAAGGGGGTTTGTCCGGGGAGCTGTTTTTT CATSGEGGLSGELFF
TRBJ1-2 NA TRBV12-2 NA TGTGCAAGTCGCAACCCGTGGACAGGGCACTATGGCTACACCTTC CASRNPWTGHYGYTF
TRBJ2-7 TRBD2 TRBV10-2 once TGCGCCAGTGGACTAGCTGAGGCCTACGAGCAGTACTTC CASGLAEAYEQYF
TRBJ2-7 TRBD1 TRBV29-1 NA TGCAGCGTTGGGGGACAGGGGGAAAGGGACGAGCAGTACTTC CSVGGQGERDEQYF
TRBJ2-7 NA TRBV12-3/TRBV12-4 NA TGTGCCAGCAGTTTAGGCCTGCAGCGCTCCTACGAGCAGTACTTC CASSLGLQRSYEQYF
TRBJ2-1 NA TRBV6-1 NA TGTGCCAGCAGTCCCCTAGTAGGCTCCTACAATGAGCAGTTCTTC CASSPLVGSYNEQFF
TRBJ1-1 NA TRBV29-1 NA TGCAGCGTTGTCGGGGGAATGGCTGAAGCTTTCTTT CSVVGGMAEAFF
TRBJ1-2 NA TRBV4-1 NA TGCGCCAGCAGCCAAGACTGGACAGCAGACTATGGCTACACCTTC CASSQDWTADYGYTF
TRBJ2-7 TRBD1 TRBV6-5 NA TGTGCCAGCACCTGGGGAGGACAGGGCAACTACGAGCAGTACTTC CASTWGGQGNYEQYF
TRBJ2-7 NA TRBV27 few TGTGCCAGCAGTTTATCAGGGGACCCCTACGAGCAGTACTTC CASSLSGDPYEQYF
TRBJ1-2 NA TRBV29-1 NA TGCAGCGTTGATCTAACCGGAGACGGGGAGGGCTACACCTTC CSVDLTGDGEGYTF
TRBJ1-1 NA TRBV13 NA TGTGCCACCAATACAGGGAGGGGGACTGAAGCTTTCTTT CATNTGRGTEAFF
TRBJ2-1 NA TRBV7-9 NA TGTGCCAGCAGCCAGGGGCAGGGGCCTAATGAGCAGTTCTTC CASSQGQGPNEQFF
TRBJ2-1 NA TRBV21-1 NA TGTGCCAGCAGCAAAGTTTCAGGGGCCAAAACCTACAATGAGCAGTTCTTC CASSKVSGAKTYNEQFF
TRBJ1-1 NA TRBV28 NA TGTGCCAGCAGTTTGTGGGGGGCGAGCACTGAAGCTTTCTTT CASSLWGASTEAFF
TRBJ2-1 NA TRBV2 NA TGTGCCAGCAGTGAACCGGGACAGTCTAAGACTAGCCTTTACAATGAGCAGTTCTTC CASSEPGQSKTSLYNEQFF